The 13 T cell receptor beta chains in this list originate from one sample, sequenced in a study of lymphopenia after photon versus proton radiotherapy. Measured with immunoSEQ multiplex PCR; TCRdb has only the in-frame clones, and not every one. The repertoire holds approximately 24,000 clones, with 90% as singletons. Sequenced material: peripheral blood, taken from a patient treated with photon-based radiotherapy. The receptors originated from a woman between 45 and 65 years old with cholangiocarcinoma.

This sequence joins TRBV2 and TRBJ2-2; D gene unclear. Germline V gene lookup returns CDR1 SNHLY and CDR2 FYNNEI. The V end lost 8 bases, the J end lost 0 bases, and 10 bases lay between the germline ends. The CDR3 length is 14 residues. Here the CDR3 DNA reads TGTGCCAGCTCCGAGGCGGCGAACACCGGGGAGCTGTTTTTT. Its protein product is CASSEAANTGELFF.

The chain uses TRBV7-9 and TRBJ1-1; D is possibly TRBD1 (6 bases). This CDR3 contains 13 residues. Germline CDR1 SEHNR, CDR2 FQNEAQ (reference sequence). The V end lost 5 bases, the J end lost 6 bases, and 13 bases lay between the germline ends. The chain's CDR3 is CASSPPAGAEAFF. CDR3 nucleotide sequence: TGTGCCAGCAGCCCCCCGGCAGGGGCTGAAGCTTTCTTT.

The chain combines TRBV30 with TRBJ1-6; D ambiguous. Germline CDR1 reads GTSNPN; CDR2 reads SVGIG (reference sequence). Trimming removed 5 bases at V and 7 bases at J, with 12 bases between. CDR3 length equals 13 residues. CDR3 DNA sequence: TGTGCCTGGCACCCCCGAGGAAATTCACCCCTCCACTTT. It encodes CAWHPRGNSPLHF.

This chain joins TRBV18 and TRBJ1-4; tentatively, D is TRBD1 (5 bases). CDR1 is KGHSH and CDR2 is LQKENI in the germline V gene. This CDR3 has 15 amino acids. The V and J ends lost 2 bases and 7 bases respectively, with 14 bases between them. The CDR3 protein is CASSPTGAGGEKLFF. The CDR3 coding sequence is TGTGCCAGCTCACCAACCGGGGCCGGGGGTGAAAAACTGTTTTTT.

This rearrangement joins TRBV19 to TRBJ1-1; 10 nucleotides agree with TRBD1. The junction had 4 bases not matched to a gene; V was cut back by 3 bases and J by 6 bases. This CDR3 comprises 14 residues. CDR1 is LNHDA and CDR2 is SQIVND in the germline V gene (reference sequence). This CDR3 reads CASSMTGGLPEAFF. CDR3 nucleotides: TGTGCCAGTAGTATGACAGGGGGCCTCCCTGAAGCTTTCTTT.

For the CDR3, the DNA is TGTGCCAGCAATGGGGATTGGGACACTGAAGCTTTCTTT. Its protein is CASNGDWDTEAFF. The chain carries TRBV5-4 and TRBJ1-1; no reliable D call. This CDR3 comprises 13 residues. Germline V gives CDR1 SGHNT, CDR2 YYREEE (reference sequence). V was pared by 6 bases and J by 3 bases, with 12 bases between.

The J gene is TRBJ2-3, the V gene TRBV11-2; tentative D call: TRBD2 (6 bases). Germline CDR1 reads SGHAT; CDR2 reads FQNNGV. The V and J ends lost 2 bases and 2 bases respectively, with 17 bases between them. The CDR3 extends over 17 amino acids. The CDR3 region is CASSLIRRERDTDTQYF. The CDR3 DNA reads TGTGCCAGCAGCTTAATAAGGAGGGAGAGGGACACAGATACGCAGTATTTT.

The chain combines TRBV9 with TRBJ1-3, with D perhaps TRBD1 (5 bases). CDR1 is SGDLS, CDR2 YYNGEE, per germline. CDR3 size: 12 residues. The V and J ends lost 0 bases and 7 bases respectively, with 5 bases between them. The CDR3 region is CASSVEGNTIYF. The CDR3 bases are TGTGCCAGCAGCGTAGAGGGGAACACCATATATTTT. The full variable domain, rest sourced from reference TRBV9 and TRBJ1-3, is DSGVTQTPKHLITATGQRVTLRCSPRSGDLSVYWYQQSLDQGLQFLIQYYNGEERAKGNILERFSAQQFPDLHSELNLSSLELGDSALYFCASSVEGNTIYFGEGSWLTVV.

The chain is built from TRBV9 and TRBJ1-1; the match to TRBD1 covers 9 bases. The CDR3 has 15 amino acids. J gave up 8 bases and V 0 bases, and 8 bases lay outside the gene matches. The germline CDR1 and CDR2 sequences are SGDLS and YYNGEE. The CDR3 region has the DNA TGTGCCAGCAGCGTAGACTCCGGACAGGGGAACGAAGCTTTCTTT. Translating gives CASSVDSGQGNEAFF.

V is TRBV5-6 and J is TRBJ2-7, with D perhaps matching TRBD2 (5 bases). This CDR3 has 16 residues. Germline V gives CDR1 SGHDT, CDR2 YYEEEE. V shed 0 bases and J shed 0 bases, with 13 bases lying between them. The chain's CDR3 is CASSLGYPGSSYEQYF. The DNA of the CDR3 is TGTGCCAGCAGCTTGGGGTATCCGGGGTCCTCCTACGAGCAGTACTTC.

The gene calls are TRBV6-6 and TRBJ1-2; D is perhaps TRBD1 (5 bases). The V and J ends lost 8 bases and 7 bases respectively, with 20 bases between them. CDR1 is MNHNY, CDR2 SVGAGI, per germline (reference sequence). The CDR3 is 14 amino acids. CDR3 DNA sequence: TGTGCCAGCGGGTCCCGAGGGGTCCTGGGTGGCTACACCTTC. Its translation is CASGSRGVLGGYTF.

The rearrangement uses TRBV5-1 and TRBJ2-5, with D possibly called TRBD1 or TRBD2 (5 bases each). Trimming shortened V by 0 bases and J by 1 base, and 7 bases separated the two germline ends. The CDR3 is 14 amino acids. Per germline, CDR1 SGHRS and CDR2 YFSETQ. CDR3 sequence: CASSLGGAQETQYF. For the CDR3, the DNA is TGCGCCAGCAGCTTGGGAGGGGCCCAAGAGACCCAGTACTTC.

The V call is TRBV7-8, the J call TRBJ2-7; possibly TRBD1 for D (5 bases). In germline, CDR1 is SGHVS, CDR2 FQNEAQ. This CDR3 comprises 13 residues. Trimming stripped 4 bases from V and 6 bases from J, with 13 bases between. The CDR3 region has the DNA TGTGCCAGCAGCTCCGGCCCTAGGGGCGAGCAGTACTTC. Amino acid sequence: CASSSGPRGEQYF.